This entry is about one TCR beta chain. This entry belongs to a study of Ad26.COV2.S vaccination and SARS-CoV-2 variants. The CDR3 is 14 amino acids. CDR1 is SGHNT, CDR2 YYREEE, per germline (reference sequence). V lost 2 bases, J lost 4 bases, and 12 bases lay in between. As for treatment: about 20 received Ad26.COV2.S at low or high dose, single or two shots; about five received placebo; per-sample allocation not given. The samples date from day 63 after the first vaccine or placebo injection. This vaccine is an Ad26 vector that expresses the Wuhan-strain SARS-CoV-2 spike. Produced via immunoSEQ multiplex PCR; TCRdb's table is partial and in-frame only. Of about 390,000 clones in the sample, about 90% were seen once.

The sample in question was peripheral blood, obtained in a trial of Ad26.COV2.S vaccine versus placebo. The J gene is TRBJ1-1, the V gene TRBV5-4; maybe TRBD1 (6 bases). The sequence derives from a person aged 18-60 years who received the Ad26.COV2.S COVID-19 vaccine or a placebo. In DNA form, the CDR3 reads TGTGCCAGCAGCTTCCGCAGGGGCGGCACTGAAGCTTTCTTT. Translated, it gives CASSFRRGGTEAFF.